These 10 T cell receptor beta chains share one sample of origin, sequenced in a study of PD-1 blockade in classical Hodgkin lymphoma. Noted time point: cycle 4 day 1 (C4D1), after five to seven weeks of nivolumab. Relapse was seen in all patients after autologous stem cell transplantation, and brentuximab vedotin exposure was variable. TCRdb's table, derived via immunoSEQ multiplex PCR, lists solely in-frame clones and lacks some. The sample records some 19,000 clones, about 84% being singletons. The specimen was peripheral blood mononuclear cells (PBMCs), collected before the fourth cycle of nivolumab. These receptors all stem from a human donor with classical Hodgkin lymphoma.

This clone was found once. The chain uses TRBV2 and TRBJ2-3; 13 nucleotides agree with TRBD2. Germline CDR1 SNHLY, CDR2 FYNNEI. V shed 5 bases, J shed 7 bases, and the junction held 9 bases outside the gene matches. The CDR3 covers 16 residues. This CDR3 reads CASSTSGGAAWHTQYF. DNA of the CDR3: TGTGCCAGCAGTACTAGCGGGGGGGCCGCCTGGCATACGCAGTATTTT.

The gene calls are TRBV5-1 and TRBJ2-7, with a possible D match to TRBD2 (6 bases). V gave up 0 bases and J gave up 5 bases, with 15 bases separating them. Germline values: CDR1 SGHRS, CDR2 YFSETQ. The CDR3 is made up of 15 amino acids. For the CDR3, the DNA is TGCGCCAGCAGCTTGGGGCGGGGAAAAGGGGACGAGCAGTACGTC. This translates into CASSLGRGKGDEQYV.

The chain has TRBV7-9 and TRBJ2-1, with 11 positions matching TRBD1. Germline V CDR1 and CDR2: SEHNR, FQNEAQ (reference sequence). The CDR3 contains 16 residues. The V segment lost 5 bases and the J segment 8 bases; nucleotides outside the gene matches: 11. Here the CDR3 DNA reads TGTGCCAGCAGCCTACCGACCGGGACAGGGGGACATGAGCAGTTCTTC. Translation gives CASSLPTGTGGHEQFF.

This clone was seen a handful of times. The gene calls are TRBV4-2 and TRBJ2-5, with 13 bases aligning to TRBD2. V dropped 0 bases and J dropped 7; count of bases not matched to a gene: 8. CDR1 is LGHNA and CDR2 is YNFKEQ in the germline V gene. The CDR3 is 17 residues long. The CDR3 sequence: CASSQDTGTSGAGTQYF. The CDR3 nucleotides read TGTGCCAGCAGCCAAGACACCGGGACTAGCGGGGCCGGGACCCAGTACTTC.

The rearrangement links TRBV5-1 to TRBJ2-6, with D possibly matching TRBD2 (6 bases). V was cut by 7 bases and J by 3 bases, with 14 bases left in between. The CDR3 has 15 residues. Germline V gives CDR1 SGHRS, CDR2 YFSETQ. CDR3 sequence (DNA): TGCGCCAGCCACGGAGGGGCGAGTGGGGCCAACGTCCTGACTTTC. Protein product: CASHGGASGANVLTF.

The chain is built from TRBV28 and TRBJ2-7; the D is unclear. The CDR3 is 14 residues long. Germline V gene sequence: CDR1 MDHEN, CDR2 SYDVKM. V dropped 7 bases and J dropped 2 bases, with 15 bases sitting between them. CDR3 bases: TGTGCCAGCAAGGACCCTCGCGAGCCCTACGAGCAGTACGTC. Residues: CASKDPREPYEQYV.

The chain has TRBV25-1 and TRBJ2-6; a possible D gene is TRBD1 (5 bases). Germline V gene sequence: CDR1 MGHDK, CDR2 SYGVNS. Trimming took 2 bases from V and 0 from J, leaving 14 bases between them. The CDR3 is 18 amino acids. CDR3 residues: CASSEPGPASSGANVLTF. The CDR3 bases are TGTGCCAGCAGTGAACCAGGGCCCGCAAGCTCTGGGGCCAACGTCCTGACTTTC.

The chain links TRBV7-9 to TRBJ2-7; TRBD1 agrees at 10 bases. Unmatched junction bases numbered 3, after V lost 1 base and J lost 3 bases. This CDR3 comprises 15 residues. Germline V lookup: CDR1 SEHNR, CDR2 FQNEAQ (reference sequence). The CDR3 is CASSLGDRGLYEQYV. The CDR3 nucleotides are TGTGCCAGCAGCTTAGGAGACAGGGGGCTCTACGAGCAGTACGTC.

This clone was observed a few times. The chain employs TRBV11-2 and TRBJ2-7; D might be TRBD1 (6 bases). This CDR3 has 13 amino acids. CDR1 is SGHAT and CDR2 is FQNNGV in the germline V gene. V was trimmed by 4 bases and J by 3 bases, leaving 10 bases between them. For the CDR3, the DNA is TGTGCCAGCAGCTCCGGACAGAACTACGAGCAGTACGTC. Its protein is CASSSGQNYEQYV.

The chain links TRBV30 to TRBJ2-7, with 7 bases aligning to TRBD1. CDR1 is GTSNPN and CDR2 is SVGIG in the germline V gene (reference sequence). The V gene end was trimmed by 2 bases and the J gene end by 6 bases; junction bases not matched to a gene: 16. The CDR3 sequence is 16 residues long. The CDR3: CAWSTPGGSWMVEQYF. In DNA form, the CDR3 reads TGTGCCTGGAGTACCCCAGGGGGATCTTGGATGGTCGAGCAGTACTTC.